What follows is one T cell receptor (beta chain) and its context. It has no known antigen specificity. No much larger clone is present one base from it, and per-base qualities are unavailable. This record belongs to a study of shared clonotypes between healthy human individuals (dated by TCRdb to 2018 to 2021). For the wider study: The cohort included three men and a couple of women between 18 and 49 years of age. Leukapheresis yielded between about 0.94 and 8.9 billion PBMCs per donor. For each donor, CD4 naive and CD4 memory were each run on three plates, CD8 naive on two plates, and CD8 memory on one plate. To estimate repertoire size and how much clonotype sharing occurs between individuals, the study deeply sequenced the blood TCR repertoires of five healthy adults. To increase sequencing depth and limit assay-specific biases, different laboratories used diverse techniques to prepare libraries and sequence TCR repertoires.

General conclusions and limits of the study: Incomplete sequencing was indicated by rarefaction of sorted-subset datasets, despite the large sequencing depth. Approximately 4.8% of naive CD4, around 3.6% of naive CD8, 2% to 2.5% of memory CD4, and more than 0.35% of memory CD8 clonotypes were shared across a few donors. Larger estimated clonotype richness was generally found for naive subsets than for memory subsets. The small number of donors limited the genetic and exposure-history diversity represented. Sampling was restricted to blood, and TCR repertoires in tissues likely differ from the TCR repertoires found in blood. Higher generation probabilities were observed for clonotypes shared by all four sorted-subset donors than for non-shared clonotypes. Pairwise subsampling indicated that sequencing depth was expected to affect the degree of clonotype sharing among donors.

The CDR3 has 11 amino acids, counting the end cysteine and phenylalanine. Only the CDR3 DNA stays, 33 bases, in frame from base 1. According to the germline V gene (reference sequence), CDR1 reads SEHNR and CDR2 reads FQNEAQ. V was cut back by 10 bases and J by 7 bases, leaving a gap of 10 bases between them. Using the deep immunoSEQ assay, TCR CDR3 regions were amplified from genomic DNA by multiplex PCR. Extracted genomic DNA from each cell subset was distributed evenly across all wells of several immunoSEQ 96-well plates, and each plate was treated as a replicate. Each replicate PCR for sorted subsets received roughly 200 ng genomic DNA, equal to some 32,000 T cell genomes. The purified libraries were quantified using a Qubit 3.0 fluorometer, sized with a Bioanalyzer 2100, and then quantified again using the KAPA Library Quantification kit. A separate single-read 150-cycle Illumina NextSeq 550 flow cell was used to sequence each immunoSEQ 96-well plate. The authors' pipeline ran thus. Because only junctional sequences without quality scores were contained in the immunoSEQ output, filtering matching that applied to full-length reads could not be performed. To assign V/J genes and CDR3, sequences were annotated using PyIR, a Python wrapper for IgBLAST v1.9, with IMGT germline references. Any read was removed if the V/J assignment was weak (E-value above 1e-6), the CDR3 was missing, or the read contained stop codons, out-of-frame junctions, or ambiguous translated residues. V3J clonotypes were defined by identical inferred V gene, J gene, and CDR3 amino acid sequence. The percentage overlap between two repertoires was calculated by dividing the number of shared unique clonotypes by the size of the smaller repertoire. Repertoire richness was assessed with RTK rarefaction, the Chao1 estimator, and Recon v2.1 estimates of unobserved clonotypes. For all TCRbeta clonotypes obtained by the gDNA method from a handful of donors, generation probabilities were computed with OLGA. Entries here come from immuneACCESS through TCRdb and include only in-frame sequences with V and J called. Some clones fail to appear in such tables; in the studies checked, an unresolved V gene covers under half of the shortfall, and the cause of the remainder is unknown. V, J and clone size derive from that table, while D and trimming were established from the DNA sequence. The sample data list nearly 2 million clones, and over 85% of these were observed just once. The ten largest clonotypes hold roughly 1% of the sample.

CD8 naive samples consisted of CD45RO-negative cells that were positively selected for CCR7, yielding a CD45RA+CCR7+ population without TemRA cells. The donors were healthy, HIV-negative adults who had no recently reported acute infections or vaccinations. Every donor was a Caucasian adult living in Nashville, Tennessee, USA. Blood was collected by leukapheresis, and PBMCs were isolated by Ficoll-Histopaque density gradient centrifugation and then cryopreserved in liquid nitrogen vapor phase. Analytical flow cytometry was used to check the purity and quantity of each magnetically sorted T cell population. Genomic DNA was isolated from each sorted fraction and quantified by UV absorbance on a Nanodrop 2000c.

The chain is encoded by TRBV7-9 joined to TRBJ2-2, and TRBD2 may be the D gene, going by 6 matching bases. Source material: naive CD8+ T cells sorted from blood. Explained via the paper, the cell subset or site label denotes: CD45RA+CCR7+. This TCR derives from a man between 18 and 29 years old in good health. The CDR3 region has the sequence CATGGNGELFF. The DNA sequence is TGTGCCACCGGCGGGAACGGGGAGCTGTTTTTT.